This entry is about one T cell receptor beta chain. Its specificity is unknown. Produced via immunoSEQ multiplex PCR; TCRdb's table is partial and in-frame only. There are some 100,000 clones in the sample; 88% occur only once, and 8.4% lies in the top ten. V was clipped by 0 bases and J by 5 bases, with 9 bases between them. The CDR3 runs 13 residues. CDR1 and CDR2 (germline): SGHDT, YYEEEE. This sample stems from a study of identifying expanded T cells in peripheral blood. Study findings and constraints: Over approximately two and four weeks, about 15 and 19 clones changed, versus around 1.3 between replicates. Two-week clone count variance significantly increased as total template count grew.

Collection occurred without any documented infections or immune events in donors. The gene calls are TRBV5-6 and TRBJ2-7; D unresolved. This TCR came from a person aged 18 to 70 in good health. The material sequenced was blood. The CDR3 loop is CASSLVAFHEQYF. DNA for the CDR3: TGTGCCAGCAGCTTGGTAGCATTCCACGAGCAGTACTTC. The complete variable domain, with remaining parts taken from reference TRBV5-6 and TRBJ2-7, reads DAGVTQSPTHLIKTRGQQVTLRCSPKSGHDTVSWYQQALGQGPQFIFQYYEEEERQRGNFPDRFSGHQFPNYSSELNVNALLLGDSALYLCASSLVAFHEQYFGPGTRLTVT.